This entry features one TCR beta chain sequence. What it binds is not known. The CDR3 is 15 amino acids. V gave up 0 bases and J gave up 5 bases, with 14 bases separating them. The germline CDR1 and CDR2 sequences are LNHDA and SQIVND (reference sequence). TCRdb's table, derived via immunoSEQ multiplex PCR, lists solely in-frame clones and lacks some. The sample carries more than 2 million clones, approximately 94% recorded once. This sample is part of a study of shared clonotypes between healthy human individuals. Study as a whole: Three CD4 naive, three CD4 memory, two CD8 naive and one CD8 memory plate were used per donor. Study observations and caveats: Large sequencing depth failed to make sorted-subset sequencing complete, rarefaction showed. What naive subsets generally showed was a larger estimated richness than memory subsets showed.

All donors qualified as healthy HIV-negative adults and had experienced no recent acute infections or vaccinations. The chain is built from TRBV19 and TRBJ2-7; tentatively, D is TRBD1 (6 bases). The receptor's source is a man between 18 and 29 years old in good health. The sequenced material came from naive CD4+ T cells sorted from blood. The subset: CD45RA+ positively selected. The CDR3 loop is CASSIEYYRADEQYF. CDR3 bases: TGTGCCAGTAGTATAGAGTACTACAGGGCCGACGAGCAGTACTTC.